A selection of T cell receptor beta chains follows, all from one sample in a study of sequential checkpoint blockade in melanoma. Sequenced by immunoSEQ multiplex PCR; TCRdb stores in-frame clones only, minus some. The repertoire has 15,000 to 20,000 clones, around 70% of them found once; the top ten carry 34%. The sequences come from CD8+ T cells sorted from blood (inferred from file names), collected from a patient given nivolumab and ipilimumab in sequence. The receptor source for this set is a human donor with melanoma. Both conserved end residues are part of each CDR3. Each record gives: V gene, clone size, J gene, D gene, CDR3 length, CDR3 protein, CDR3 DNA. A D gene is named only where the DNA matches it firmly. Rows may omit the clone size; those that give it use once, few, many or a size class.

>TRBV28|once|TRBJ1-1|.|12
CASSFREGFAFF
TGTGCCAGCAGTTTTCGGGAGGGCTTCGCTTTCTTT
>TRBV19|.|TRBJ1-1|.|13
CASSISVNTEAFF
TGTGCCAGTAGTATTTCCGTGAACACTGAAGCTTTCTTT
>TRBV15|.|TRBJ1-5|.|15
CATSRDGLSNQPQHF
TGTGCCACCAGCAGAGACGGTCTTAGCAATCAGCCCCAGCATTTT
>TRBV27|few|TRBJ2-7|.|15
CASSLMPSSVYEQYF
TGTGCCAGCAGTTTAATGCCGTCGTCAGTGTACGAGCAGTACTTC
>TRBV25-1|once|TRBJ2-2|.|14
CASSPEANTGELFF
TGTGCCAGCAGTCCAGAGGCGAACACCGGGGAGCTGTTTTTT
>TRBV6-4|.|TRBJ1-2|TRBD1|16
CASSDSAGTGSGGYTF
TGTGCCAGCAGTGACTCCGCCGGGACAGGGAGTGGAGGCTACACCTTC
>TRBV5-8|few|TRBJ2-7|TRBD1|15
CASRTGQGWRDEQYF
TGTGCCAGCAGGACCGGACAGGGTTGGCGGGACGAGCAGTACTTC
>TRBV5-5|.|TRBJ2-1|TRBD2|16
CASSSAGSGKWNEQFF
TGTGCCAGCAGCTCAGCTGGTAGCGGGAAGTGGAATGAGCAGTTCTTC
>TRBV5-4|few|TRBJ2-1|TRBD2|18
CASSGWTSGGADYNEQFF
TGTGCCAGCAGCGGGTGGACTAGCGGGGGGGCTGACTACAATGAGCAGTTCTTC
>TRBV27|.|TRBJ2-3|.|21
CASSPLYRDIKFPGGTDTQYF
TGTGCCAGCAGTCCCCTTTACCGGGACATTAAATTCCCTGGTGGCACAGATACGCAGTATTTT
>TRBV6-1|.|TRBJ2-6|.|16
CASSEAPDTGANVLTF
TGTGCCAGCAGTGAAGCGCCAGACACTGGGGCCAACGTCCTGACTTTC
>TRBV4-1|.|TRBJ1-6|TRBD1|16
CASSQGGQVGNSPLHF
TGCGCCAGCAGCCAAGGTGGACAGGTAGGAAATTCACCCCTCCACTTT
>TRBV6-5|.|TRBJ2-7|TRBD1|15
CASSLGQDSSYEQYF
TGTGCCAGCAGCCTGGGACAGGATAGCTCCTACGAGCAGTACTTC
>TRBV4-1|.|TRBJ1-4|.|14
CASSQGGTVEKLFF
TGCGCCAGCAGCCAAGGGGGCACGGTTGAAAAACTGTTTTTT
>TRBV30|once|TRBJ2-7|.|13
CAWSIGDMGEQYF
TGTGCCTGGAGTATAGGGGACATGGGGGAGCAGTACTTC
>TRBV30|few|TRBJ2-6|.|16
CAWSYSEISGANVLTF
TGTGCCTGGAGTTACTCTGAGATCTCTGGGGCCAACGTCCTGACTTTC
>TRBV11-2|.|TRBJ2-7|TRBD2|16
CASSFGFGGGSYEQYF
TGTGCCAGCAGCTTTGGTTTCGGGGGGGGCTCCTACGAGCAGTACTTC
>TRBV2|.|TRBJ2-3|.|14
CASSELVETDTQYF
TGTGCCAGCAGTGAATTGGTAGAAACAGATACGCAGTATTTT
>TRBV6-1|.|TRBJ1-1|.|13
CASSEGAHTEAFF
TGTGCCAGCAGTGAGGGGGCGCACACTGAAGCTTTCTTT
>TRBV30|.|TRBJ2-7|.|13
CAWSVAQSYEQYF
TGTGCCTGGAGTGTAGCACAGTCCTACGAGCAGTACTTC